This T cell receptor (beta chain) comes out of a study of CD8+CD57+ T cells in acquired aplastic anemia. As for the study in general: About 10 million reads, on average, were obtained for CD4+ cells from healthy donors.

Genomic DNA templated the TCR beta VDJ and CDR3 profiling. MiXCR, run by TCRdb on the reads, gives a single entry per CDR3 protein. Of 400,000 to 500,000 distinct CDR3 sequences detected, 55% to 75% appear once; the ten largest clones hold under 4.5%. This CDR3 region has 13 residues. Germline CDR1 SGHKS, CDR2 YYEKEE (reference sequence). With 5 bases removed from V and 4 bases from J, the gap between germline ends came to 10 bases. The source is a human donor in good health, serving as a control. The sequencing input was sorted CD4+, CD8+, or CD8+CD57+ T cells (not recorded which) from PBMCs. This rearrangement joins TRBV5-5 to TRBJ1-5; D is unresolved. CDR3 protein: CASSKKKNQPQHF. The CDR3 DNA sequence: TGTGCCAGCAGTAAAAAAAAGAATCAGCCCCAGCATTTT.